Each of the 20 T cell receptor beta chains below was sequenced from the same sample in a study of control samples from healthy donors and cancer patients. Profiled with immunoSEQ multiplex PCR; TCRdb holds only in-frame clones, not every one. The sample yields around 130,000 clones, roughly 84% seen once. The material sequenced was blood. All receptors come from a man aged 45 to 65 in good health.

Written as DNA, the CDR3 is TGCGCCAGCAGCCAAGACCTGTCTGGGACCGACAATCAGCCCCAGCATTTT. Its protein product is CASSQDLSGTDNQPQHF. This chain joins TRBV4-1 and TRBJ1-5, with a possible D match to TRBD1 (5 bases). Germline CDR1 reads MGHRA; CDR2 reads YSYEKL. Deletions cut 0 bases from V and 3 bases from J, with 15 bases between. The CDR3 runs 17 residues.

The CDR3, as DNA: TGTGCCAGCAGCTCTACAGGGTTCAATTCACCCCTCCACTTT. It encodes CASSSTGFNSPLHF. The V gene is TRBV11-2, the J gene TRBJ1-6; weak D call: TRBD1 (6 bases). CDR1 SGHAT and CDR2 FQNNGV come from the germline V gene. This CDR3 comprises 14 residues. V shed 4 bases and J shed 7 bases, with 11 bases lying between them.

The chain uses TRBV9 and TRBJ2-4; D is unclear. The CDR3 is made up of 14 amino acids. CDR1 and CDR2 (germline): SGDLS, YYNGEE. V was pared by 0 bases and J by 0 bases, with 4 bases between. The CDR3 spells CASSVGGAKNIQYF. Here the CDR3 DNA reads TGTGCCAGCAGCGTAGGGGGAGCCAAAAACATTCAGTACTTC.

The CDR3 loop reads CASSLGGGREGYTF. CDR3 DNA sequence: TGTGCCAGCAGCCTTGGTGGGGGCAGAGAGGGCTACACCTTC. V is TRBV9 and J is TRBJ1-2, with a tentative D call TRBD1 (6 bases). Trimming took 4 bases from V and 8 from J, leaving 18 bases between them. Germline V gene data show CDR1 as SGDLS and CDR2 as YYNGEE. The CDR3 consists of 14 residues.

The rearrangement joins TRBV29-1 to TRBJ2-1; no firm D call. V lost 6 bases to trimming and J lost 6 bases, with 9 bases between them. Germline V gene data show CDR1 as SQVTM and CDR2 as ANQGSEA. The CDR3 covers 11 residues. The CDR3 bases are TGCAGCGTCGCAAATAGCAATGAGCAGTTCTTC. The encoded protein is CSVANSNEQFF.

This chain links TRBV13 with TRBJ2-6; D might be TRBD1 or TRBD2, each matching 5 bases. Germline CDR1 is PRHDT and CDR2 is FYEKMQ (reference sequence). CDR3 length equals 17 residues. V lost 0 bases to trimming and J lost 4 bases, with 13 bases between them. CDR3 in DNA: TGTGCCAGCAGCTTAGGCATGAGGGGCTCCGGGGCCAACGTCCTGACTTTC. Translated, it gives CASSLGMRGSGANVLTF.

The rearrangement links TRBV28 to TRBJ2-3, with 9 bases lining up with TRBD2. The CDR3 sequence is 15 residues long. Germline CDR1 and CDR2: MDHEN and SYDVKM. V shed 3 bases, J shed 4 bases, and the junction held 5 bases outside the gene matches. CDR3 sequence (DNA): TGTGCCAGCAGTTTCGGCGGGGGGGCCGCAGATACGCAGTATTTT. It specifies CASSFGGGAADTQYF.

The chain employs TRBV7-3 and TRBJ1-3; the D gene is possibly TRBD1 (5 bases). The CDR3 sequence is 15 residues long. V lost 4 bases and J 2 bases, leaving 12 bases between the germline ends. CDR1 and CDR2 from the germline V gene are SGHTA and FQGTGA. For the CDR3, the DNA is TGTGCCAGCAGCTCCCAATCAGGGCCTGGAAACACCATATATTTT. This encodes CASSSQSGPGNTIYF.

V usage is TRBV28 and J usage is TRBJ2-7; D gene ambiguous. CDR3 length: 12 residues. The V end was cut by 8 bases, the J end by 3 bases, with 11 bases between. CDR1 and CDR2 (germline): MDHEN, SYDVKM. CDR3 DNA: TGTGCCAGCCGGTTAGCAGGCTACGAGCAGTACTTC. This sequence encodes CASRLAGYEQYF.

The V call is TRBV6-5, the J call TRBJ1-6, with 8 bases fitting TRBD1. The CDR3 has 15 amino acids. The ends lost 8 bases at V and 6 bases at J; junction bases unmatched: 9. Germline V lookup: CDR1 MNHEY, CDR2 SVGAGI. CDR3: CASGVITGGNSPLHF. In DNA, the CDR3 is TGTGCCAGCGGCGTAATCACAGGGGGTAATTCACCCCTCCACTTT.

The chain combines TRBV5-6 with TRBJ2-7; D is perhaps TRBD2 (7 bases). Per germline, CDR1 SGHDT and CDR2 YYEEEE. This CDR3 is 15 amino acids long. The V and J ends lost 4 bases and 2 bases respectively, with 16 bases between them. The CDR3 bases are TGTGCCAGCAGCCCGGGGGGCAGGGGCGCCTACGAGCAGTACTTC. This codes for CASSPGGRGAYEQYF.

The J gene is TRBJ2-7, the V gene TRBV5-4; D is possibly TRBD1 (7 bases). Germline loops: CDR1 SGHNT, CDR2 YYREEE (reference sequence). The CDR3 contains 14 residues. Trimming left V 1 base short and J 0 bases short, with 8 bases between. The CDR3 sequence: CASSLQGGSYEQYF. DNA of the CDR3: TGTGCCAGCAGCTTGCAGGGGGGCTCCTACGAGCAGTACTTC.

The chain recombines TRBV3-1 (or the pseudogene TRBV3-2) with TRBJ2-7; D remains unclear. There are 14 residues in the CDR3. Trimming took 4 bases from V and 6 from J, leaving 16 bases between them. CDR1 and CDR2 (germline): LGHDT, YNNKEL (reference sequence). CDR3 protein: CASSPMLTTGEQYF. CDR3 bases: TGTGCCAGCAGCCCAATGTTGACGACCGGCGAGCAGTACTTC.

This clone showed up just once. The chain links TRBV7-3 to TRBJ1-1; 9 bases align to TRBD1. Germline V gene data show CDR1 as SGHTA and CDR2 as FQGTGA. This CDR3 has 14 amino acids. The V and J ends lost 4 bases and 3 bases, in that order; junction bases with no gene match: 3. The CDR3 coding sequence is TGTGCCAGCAGCTCCGGACAGGGGTACACTGAAGCTTTCTTT. This gives the protein CASSSGQGYTEAFF. The full variable domain, with the rest looked up from reference TRBV7-3 and TRBJ1-1, is GAGVSQTPSNKVTEKGKYVELRCDPISGHTALYWYRQSLGQGPEFLIYFQGTGAADDSGLPNDRFFAVRPEGSVSTLKIQRTERGDSAVYLCASSSGQGYTEAFFGQGTRLTVV.

The rearrangement joins TRBV24-1 to TRBJ1-2; no clear D. Between the trimmed V and J ends, which lost 6 bases and 4 bases, there was a span of 23 bases. Germline-derived CDR1 and CDR2 are KGHDR and SFDVKD. The length of the CDR3 is 17 residues. This CDR3 reads CATSQVPRRQYSYGYTF. The CDR3, as DNA: TGTGCCACCAGTCAGGTTCCTAGGCGGCAGTACAGCTATGGCTACACCTTC.

The J gene is TRBJ2-2, the V gene TRBV7-9; D may correspond to TRBD1 or TRBD2 (5 bases each). Trimming took 3 bases from V and 9 from J, leaving 11 bases between them. The germline CDR1 and CDR2 sequences are SEHNR and FQNEAQ (reference sequence). The CDR3 covers 13 residues. As DNA, the CDR3 is TGTGCCAGCAGCTTTCCGAGGGGCCGGGAGCTGTTTTTT. This gives the protein CASSFPRGRELFF.

The CDR3 region has the DNA TGTGCCAGCAGTAGGACCGGGGAGCTGTTTTTT. Its translation: CASSRTGELFF. The chain uses TRBV12-3 or TRBV12-4 and TRBJ2-2; D gene ambiguous. The V end lost 5 bases, the J end lost 5 bases, and 3 bases lay between the germline ends. The CDR3 sequence is 11 residues long.

This chain connects TRBV6-4 to TRBJ2-7, with 7 nucleotides matching TRBD1. V gave up 6 bases and J gave up 4 bases; unmatched junction bases: 15. The CDR3 contains 16 residues. The germline gives CDR1 MRHNA, CDR2 SNTAGT. CDR3 nucleotides: TGTGCCAGCAGAACTAAGACAGGGATAGATCATTACGAGCAGTACTTC. Protein sequence: CASRTKTGIDHYEQYF.

This clone has a handful of counts. The chain links TRBV10-3 to TRBJ2-2; D gene unclear. V was shortened by 6 bases and J by 7 bases, with 9 bases between the two germline ends. CDR3 length equals 12 residues. Per the germline V gene, CDR1 is ENHRY and CDR2 is SYGVKD. The CDR3 reads CAIRPTDGELFF. CDR3 DNA: TGTGCCATCAGACCGACGGACGGGGAGCTGTTTTTT.

The chain links TRBV10-3 to TRBJ2-3, with D tentatively TRBD2 (5 bases). Germline V lookup: CDR1 ENHRY, CDR2 SYGVKD. This CDR3 has 16 residues. Trimming stripped 6 bases from V and 2 bases from J, with 18 bases between. The CDR3 here is CAISGLSASDTDTQYF. For the CDR3, the DNA is TGTGCCATCAGCGGACTCTCGGCGTCTGACACAGATACGCAGTATTTT.